Presented here are 22 T cell receptor beta chains from one specimen sequenced in a study of human T cells and chemical hapten exposure. Time point in this sample: patch test 2, 6 weeks after DPC sensitization. Treatment defined: therapeutic diphenylcyclopropenone sensitization with weekly scalp DPC. TCRdb ran MiXCR on the RACE reads and lists one entry per CDR3 protein. Among more than 110,000 distinct CDR3 sequences listed, roughly 10% were seen once. Sequencing was performed on whole blood, taken in connection with sensitization to the hapten diphenylcyclopropenone (DPC). These receptors were collected from a woman aged 50 to 65 with alopecia areata. Some clones in this sample may be carry-over from other donors' samples.

The chain carries TRBV6-6 and TRBJ2-3, with D perhaps matching TRBD1 (5 bases). With 5 bases removed from V and 1 base from J, the gap between germline ends came to 13 bases. This CDR3 has 15 residues. The V gene's germline CDR1 is MNHNY and CDR2 SVGAGI (reference sequence). CDR3 protein: CASSQGNLGTDTQYF. The CDR3 bases are TGTGCCAGCAGTCAGGGAAACCTCGGCACAGATACGCAGTATTTT.

The chain employs TRBV20-1 and TRBJ2-1; a possible D gene is TRBD2 (6 bases). Germline lookup yields CDR1 DFQATT and CDR2 SNEGSKA (reference sequence). There are 12 residues in the CDR3. The V end was cut by 3 bases, the J end by 12 bases, with 15 bases between. The CDR3 is CSASLAPEGQFF. The CDR3 bases are TGCAGTGCTAGCCTAGCGCCTGAGGGGCAGTTCTTC.

The chain couples TRBV25-1 to TRBJ1-5, with a possible D match to TRBD1 (6 bases). The CDR3 runs to 14 residues. Per germline, CDR1 MGHDK and CDR2 SYGVNS. The V and J ends lost 2 bases and 7 bases respectively, with 12 bases between them. In DNA, the CDR3 is TGTGCCAGCAGTGAACCAGGGGAGGGCCAGCCCCAGCATTTT. It encodes CASSEPGEGQPQHF.

The sample holds many counts of this clonotype. The rearrangement links TRBV7-6 to TRBJ2-1, with 7 bases identical to TRBD2. This CDR3 contains 15 residues. V shed 5 bases and J 5 bases; nucleotides not matched to a gene: 9. Germline-derived CDR1 and CDR2 are SGHVS and FNYEAQ. The CDR3, as DNA: TGTGCCAGCAGCCGCTCTAGCGGAGCCAACAATGAGCAGTTCTTC. It encodes CASSRSSGANNEQFF.

This clonotype was seen many times. V and J are TRBV10-3 and TRBJ2-3, with TRBD2 as a possible D gene (5 bases). Trimming pared 3 bases from V and 1 base from J, leaving 11 bases between. The CDR3 spans 15 residues. In germline, CDR1 is ENHRY, CDR2 SYGVKD. The CDR3 DNA is TGTGCCATCAGTGAAGGCAGGCGGGGCACAGATACGCAGTATTTT. The encoded protein is CAISEGRRGTDTQYF.

This clonotype was observed a handful of times. The chain carries TRBV20-1 and TRBJ2-1, with 8 bases identical to TRBD1. The J segment lost 1 base and the V segment lost 1 base, leaving 6 bases of the junction unmatched. CDR1 is DFQATT and CDR2 is SNEGSKA in the germline V gene (reference sequence). This CDR3 is built from 16 residues. DNA of the CDR3: TGCAGTGCTAGAGGAGACAGGGGAGGTTCCTACAATGAGCAGTTCTTC. Translation: CSARGDRGGSYNEQFF.

There are a few counts of this clonotype. This rearrangement joins TRBV29-1 to TRBJ2-7; a weak D match, TRBD2 (5 bases). The germline gives CDR1 SQVTM, CDR2 ANQGSEA. Trimming removed 7 bases from V and 6 bases from J, with 16 bases in between. The CDR3 sequence is 12 residues long. CDR3 DNA: TGCAGCGGAACTAGTAGTGGGCGCGAGCAGTACTTC. The encoded protein is CSGTSSGREQYF.

This clonotype was recorded many times. The genes are TRBV27 and TRBJ2-3, with TRBD2 as a possible D gene (6 bases). Looked up from germline, CDR1 is MNHEY and CDR2 is SMNVEV (reference sequence). The CDR3 consists of 13 residues. Trimming shortened V by 10 bases and J by 4 bases, and 15 bases separated the two germline ends. CDR3 coding DNA: TGTGCCACTAGACGTGCTAGCGCAGATACGCAGTATTTT. Translating gives CATRRASADTQYF.

This clonotype has a count of ten or more. This chain uses TRBV12-3 or TRBV12-4 with TRBJ2-7; 8 bases map to TRBD2. After removal of 6 bases from V and 6 bases from J, the junction contained 13 bases not matched to a gene. This CDR3 is 15 amino acids long. The CDR3 loop is CASRPSGLDGSEQYF. CDR3 bases: TGTGCCAGCAGACCCTCGGGACTAGACGGGAGCGAGCAGTACTTC.

This clonotype was observed a few times. The CDR3 DNA reads TGTGCCAGCGGCGGTGTGGGGGTGAACAATGAGCAGTTCTTC. Its translation: CASGGVGVNNEQFF. V gene TRBV28 combines with J gene TRBJ2-1, with D perhaps TRBD1 or TRBD2 (5 bases each). The CDR3 is 14 amino acids. The V gene lost 8 bases and the J gene lost 5 bases, with 16 bases spanning the gap. From germline, CDR1 is MDHEN and CDR2 SYDVKM. The full variable domain, its missing parts supplied by reference TRBV28 and TRBJ2-1, is DVKVTQSSRYLVKRTGEKVFLECVQDMDHENMFWYRQDPGLGLRLIYFSYDVKMKEKGDIPEGYSVSREKKERFSLILESASTNQTSMYLCASGGVGVNNEQFFGPGTRLTVL.

The CDR3 sequence is CASSEYTANTGELFF. CDR3 DNA: TGTGCCAGCAGTGAATATACAGCTAACACCGGGGAGCTGTTTTTT. The chain employs TRBV25-1 and TRBJ2-2; D unclear. Germline V CDR1 and CDR2: MGHDK, SYGVNS. V was pared by 0 bases and J by 2 bases, with 7 bases between. This CDR3 is 15 amino acids long.

This chain links TRBV28 with TRBJ1-5; D perhaps matches TRBD1 (6 bases). Germline CDR1 is MDHEN and CDR2 is SYDVKM. The CDR3 is 12 amino acids. The germline V and J ends were trimmed by 7 bases and 5 bases, with 9 bases remaining between them. The CDR3 region has the DNA TGTGCCAGCATCGCAGGGGATCAGCCCCAGCATTTT. Amino acids: CASIAGDQPQHF.

This clonotype was seen more than once but under ten times. The V and J genes are TRBV18 and TRBJ1-4; maybe TRBD1 (5 bases). The CDR3 consists of 15 residues. In germline, CDR1 is KGHSH, CDR2 LQKENI. The V end lost 4 bases, the J end lost 6 bases, and 15 bases lay between the germline ends. The CDR3, as DNA: TGTGCCAGCTCACAAGGGGCCACCGGGGATGAAAAACTGTTTTTT. Translating it yields CASSQGATGDEKLFF.

This clonotype was picked up a small number of times. The rearrangement joins TRBV7-8 to TRBJ1-1; weak D call: TRBD1 (5 bases). The length of the CDR3 is 13 residues. V shed 4 bases and J shed 5 bases, with 11 bases lying between them. Germline CDR1 is SGHVS and CDR2 is FQNEAQ. DNA for the CDR3: TGTGCCAGCAGCTCGGGGTGGGGGACTGAAGCTTTCTTT. This gives the protein CASSSGWGTEAFF.

This rearrangement joins TRBV20-1 to TRBJ2-7, with D uncertain. Germline V CDR1 and CDR2: DFQATT, SNEGSKA (reference sequence). Trimming removed 0 bases from V and 5 bases from J, with 8 bases in between. The length of the CDR3 is 12 residues. The CDR3 loop reads CSARDWVDEQYF. CDR3 DNA sequence: TGCAGTGCTAGAGATTGGGTGGACGAGCAGTACTTC.

This clonotype showed up just a few times. This chain connects TRBV29-1 to TRBJ2-5; 9 bases map to TRBD1. Germline trimming cut 3 bases from V and 4 bases from J; bases unmatched to any gene: 0. Per the germline V gene, CDR1 is SQVTM and CDR2 is ANQGSEA. The CDR3 length is 12 residues. The chain's CDR3 is CSVEDRGETQYF. The CDR3 coding sequence is TGCAGCGTTGAGGACAGGGGAGAGACCCAGTACTTC.

This rearrangement joins TRBV12-3 or TRBV12-4 to TRBJ2-2, with 7 bases aligning to TRBD2. J was trimmed by 0 bases and V by 2 bases; bases with no gene match: 0. The CDR3 contains 15 residues. The CDR3 spells CASSLLAANTGELFF. In DNA, the CDR3 is TGTGCCAGCAGTTTACTAGCGGCGAACACCGGGGAGCTGTTTTTT.

This chain connects TRBV6-2 or TRBV6-3 to TRBJ1-5; 7 bases are a match to TRBD1. The CDR3 spans 13 residues. CDR1 and CDR2 (germline): MNHEY, SVGEGT. V was clipped by 6 bases and J by 7 bases; unmatched bases: 6. The CDR3 DNA reads TGTGCCAGCAGGGGACAGTCAAGGCAGCCCCAGCATTTT. Amino acids: CASRGQSRQPQHF.

With regard to this clonotype: The junction shows a germline mismatch at one end, possibly a read error. V gene TRBV13 combines with J gene TRBJ2-7, with 13 bases matching TRBD2. CDR3 length: 14 amino acids. Per the germline V gene, CDR1 is PRHDT and CDR2 is FYEKMQ (reference sequence). CDR3 nucleotide sequence: TGTGCCAGCAGCCTAGGACTAGCGGGAGCCGAGCAGTACTTC. Amino acids: CASSLGLAGAEQYF. The full variable domain, completed using reference TRBV13 and TRBJ2-7, is AAGVIQSPRHLIKEKRETATLKCYPIPRHDTVYWYQQGPGQDPQFLISFYEKMQSDKGSIPDRFSAQQFSDYHSELNMSSLELGDSALYFCASSLGLAGAEQYFGPGTRLTVT.

V and J are TRBV28 and TRBJ1-5; D gene uncertain. This CDR3 is built from 15 residues. Germline V lookup: CDR1 MDHEN, CDR2 SYDVKM. V dropped 2 bases and J dropped 2 bases, with 10 bases sitting between them. The CDR3 DNA sequence: TGTGCCAGCAGTTTAGAATCCAGCCGCAATCAGCCCCAGCATTTT. Its protein product is CASSLESSRNQPQHF.

The chain uses TRBV19 and TRBJ2-2; 14 bases map to TRBD2. The J segment lost 5 bases and the V segment lost 3 bases, leaving 2 bases of the junction unmatched. The CDR3 runs 16 residues. Germline V lookup: CDR1 LNHDA, CDR2 SQIVND (reference sequence). CDR3 in DNA: TGTGCCAGTAGTATCGGGACTAGCGGGAGAACCGGGGAGCTGTTTTTT. Translation gives CASSIGTSGRTGELFF.

This chain links TRBV12-3 or TRBV12-4 with TRBJ1-5, with D perhaps matching TRBD1 (5 bases). The CDR3 extends over 15 amino acids. With 3 bases removed from V and 4 bases from J, the gap between germline ends came to 13 bases. CDR3 in amino acids: CASSLAGTGNQPQHF. As DNA, the CDR3 is TGTGCCAGCAGTTTGGCCGGGACTGGAAATCAGCCCCAGCATTTT.